This is a list of T cell receptor beta chains from one sample in a study of CD8+CD57+ T cells in acquired aplastic anemia. TCRdb re-analysed the reads in MiXCR, keeping a single row per CDR3 protein. The table lists 250,000 or so distinct CDR3 sequences, 40% to 50% of them singletons. The sample comprised sorted CD4+, CD8+, or CD8+CD57+ T cells (not recorded which) from PBMCs. These receptors all stem from a human donor with aplastic anemia. Each CDR3 is given with its conserved first and last residue. The order of the fields is clone size, J gene, D gene, V gene, CDR3 DNA, CDR3 protein. The D gene is left open where the match is weak. A row's size may be missing; if present it is once, few, many or a size class.

>NA|TRBJ2-7|TRBD1|TRBV20-1
TGCAGTGCAAACCCCAACAGGGGGACGCTTTACGAGCAGTACTTC
CSANPNRGTLYEQYF
>NA|TRBJ1-2|NA|TRBV29-1
TGCAGCGTTGAAGGGGGCAGGGGTTTTGGAGGCTATACCTTC
CSVEGGRGFGGYTF
>many|TRBJ2-1|TRBD2|TRBV29-1
TGCAGCGCCGGACTAGCGGACTCCTACAATGAGCAGTTCTTC
CSAGLADSYNEQFF
>many|TRBJ2-7|NA|TRBV20-1
TGCAGTGCTAGATCCGTCTTCCAGTTTTTTCGCGAGCAGTACTTC
CSARSVFQFFREQYF
>few|TRBJ1-3|NA|TRBV7-6
TGTGCCAGCAGCGCGATATACAGTGAGGACACCATATATTTT
CASSAIYSEDTIYF
>many|TRBJ1-6|NA|TRBV11-1
TGTGCCAGCAATAAACAGGGCGCTTCACCCCTCCACTTT
CASNKQGASPLHF
>many|TRBJ2-1|NA|TRBV5-1
TGCGCCAGCATTCTGGGGGCTAGCGGCTACAATGAGCAGTTCTTC
CASILGASGYNEQFF
>NA|TRBJ2-5|NA|TRBV7-8
TGTGCCAGCAGCTTCCCAGCTCTCCGCCAGGGGGGACAAGGGACCCAGTACTTC
CASSFPALRQGGQGTQYF
>many|TRBJ1-1|NA|TRBV24-1
TGTGCCACCAGTGATTTTAGGGCAGAACCTCCGAACACTGAAGCTTTCTTT
CATSDFRAEPPNTEAFF
>NA|TRBJ2-6|NA|TRBV9
TGTGCCAGCAGCTCCCGTCACTCTGGGGCCAACGTCCTGACTTTC
CASSSRHSGANVLTF
>NA|TRBJ1-1|NA|TRBV7-2
TGTGCCAGCAGCTTAGAAGGACGAAGGAACGCTGAAGCTTTCTTT
CASSLEGRRNAEAFF
>NA|TRBJ2-5|NA|TRBV12-5
TGTGCTAGTGGTTTGGTACCTGACGGGGACCTGCAAGAGACCCAGTACTTC
CASGLVPDGDLQETQYF
>many|TRBJ1-1|TRBD1|TRBV10-2
TGCGCCAGCGGGACAGGGGCCTCTGAAGCTTTCTTT
CASGTGASEAFF
>NA|TRBJ2-2|TRBD2|TRBV6-2/TRBV6-3
TGTGCCAGCAGTTACAGTGGTAGCGGGGGGGGACGGGCCGGGGAGCTGTTTTTT
CASSYSGSGGGRAGELFF
>NA|TRBJ2-7|NA|TRBV15
TGTGCCACCAGCAGAGAGAACAGGGGGGGCGAGCAGTACTTC
CATSRENRGGEQYF
>many|TRBJ1-1|TRBD1|TRBV4-1
TGCGCCAGCAGCCAAGGAGGACAGGGGGTTGAAGCTTTCTTT
CASSQGGQGVEAFF
>NA|TRBJ1-6|TRBD1|TRBV6-6
TGTGCCAGCAGTCCCCGGACAGGGGCGGTTAATTCACCCCTCCACTTT
CASSPRTGAVNSPLHF
>NA|TRBJ2-5|NA|TRBV7-9
TGTGCCAGCAGCTTAGGAGGACGGGGGTCCAATGAGACCCAGTACTTC
CASSLGGRGSNETQYF
>many|TRBJ1-6|NA|TRBV5-8
TGTGCCAGCAGCACAAGGACGCAAACGGTGAATTCACCCCTCCACTTT
CASSTRTQTVNSPLHF
>NA|TRBJ2-1|NA|TRBV7-9
TGTGCCAGCAGCTTGGCAAGGACTGGAGGGCGTGAGCAGTTCTTC
CASSLARTGGREQFF
>many|TRBJ2-3|TRBD2|TRBV9
TGTGCCAGCAGCGTAGATAGCGGGGGGCCGAGCACAGATACGCAGTATTTT
CASSVDSGGPSTDTQYF
>NA|TRBJ2-3|TRBD2|TRBV20-1
TGCAGTGCTATGAAGCGGGAGGTGAATACGCAGTATTTT
CSAMKREVNTQYF
>NA|TRBJ1-6|NA|TRBV20-1
TGCAGTGCTGGTCCTAGGACCCCTTCGGGTAATAATTCACCCCTCCACTTT
CSAGPRTPSGNNSPLHF
>many|TRBJ2-1|NA|TRBV7-9
TGTGCCAGCAGCTCGGGCACTTGGGACCTCTTC
CASSSGTWDLF
>NA|TRBJ2-7|NA|TRBV19
TGTGCCAGTAGTATTGGCGGGACGGGTTCCTACGAGCAGTACTTC
CASSIGGTGSYEQYF
>NA|TRBJ2-5|NA|TRBV2
TGTGCCAGCACCCGAGATCCCGGGACTTTAGCAGAGACCCAGTACTTC
CASTRDPGTLAETQYF
>NA|TRBJ2-3|NA|TRBV5-1
TGCGCCAGCAGCTTTACCCTTCGCAATGAGCAGTATTTT
CASSFTLRNEQYF
>NA|TRBJ2-3|TRBD2|TRBV19
TGTGCCAGTAGTCCCCGAGCGGGAGCCACAGATACGCAGTATTTT
CASSPRAGATDTQYF
>NA|TRBJ1-5|NA|TRBV12-3/TRBV12-4
TGTGCCAGCAGTTTGCAACAGAACAATCAGCCCCAGCATTTT
CASSLQQNNQPQHF
>many|TRBJ2-2|NA|TRBV20-1
TGCAGTGCTCACAAAGCCTCTGTTGGGCCCGGGGAGCTGTTTTTT
CSAHKASVGPGELFF
>NA|TRBJ1-2|NA|TRBV19
TGTGCCAGTAGTATGGGAGAGAACTATGGCTACACCTTC
CASSMGENYGYTF
>NA|TRBJ1-3|NA|TRBV7-3
TGTGCTAGCAGCACCAACACCATATATTTT
CASSTNTIYF
>NA|TRBJ2-7|TRBD1|TRBV6-1
TGTGCCAGCAGTGAACTTATAGGAGGACAGGGAGGCGGGGAGCAGTACTTC
CASSELIGGQGGGEQYF
>NA|TRBJ2-7|TRBD1|TRBV29-1
TGCAGCGTTGATGGACAGGGAGACGAGCAGTACTTC
CSVDGQGDEQYF
>NA|TRBJ1-5|NA|TRBV2
TGTGCCAGCAGTGGAGGGACGTCTAGCAATCAGCCCCAGCATTTT
CASSGGTSSNQPQHF
>NA|TRBJ2-1|TRBD2|TRBV29-1
TGCAGCGTTGAAGAGGAGGGGTTGCGGGAGAGCTCCTACAATGAGCAGTTCTTC
CSVEEEGLRESSYNEQFF
>NA|TRBJ2-7|TRBD2|TRBV4-2
TGTGCCAGCGCAGGGGGTAGCGGGAGCTCCTACGAGCAGTACTTC
CASAGGSGSSYEQYF
>many|TRBJ2-2|NA|TRBV7-3
TGTGCCAGCAGCTTATCTCGGGTAGCTGGCACCGGGGAGCTGTTTTTT
CASSLSRVAGTGELFF
>NA|TRBJ1-1|TRBD1|TRBV7-8
TGTGCCAGCAGCTTAGGGAGGGGGACAGGGAACATGAACACTGAAGCTTTCTTT
CASSLGRGTGNMNTEAFF
>many|TRBJ1-6|NA|TRBV6-4
TGTGCCAGCAGTGACTCTGGTTACGGGTCACCCCTCCACTTT
CASSDSGYGSPLHF
>NA|TRBJ2-1|TRBD1|TRBV19
TGTGCCAGTAGTTCAGGGGGCTGGAATGAGCAGTTCTTC
CASSSGGWNEQFF
>many|TRBJ1-5|NA|TRBV7-7
TGTGCTAGCAGCAGATTTAACCGAGGGGCCGCAGGGTTGAAGCATTTT
CASSRFNRGAAGLKHF
>NA|TRBJ1-1|TRBD1|TRBV7-9
TGTGCCAGCAGCCCAAAAACGGGGACAGCATGGGGCACTGAAGCTTTCTTT
CASSPKTGTAWGTEAFF
>NA|TRBJ1-3|TRBD1|TRBV5-6
TGTGCCAGCAGCTTGGACAGGGGGATCTCTGGAAACACCATATATTTT
CASSLDRGISGNTIYF